This T cell receptor (beta chain) was recorded in a study of T cells in Graves' hyperthyroidism and ophthalmopathy. Study context: Peripheral blood was acquired at first diagnosis, ahead of any therapy whatsoever. Whole-study findings and limits: Among thyroid clonotypes expanded above 0.001, most also appeared in blood. Through a model of 13 V-J features, ophthalmopathy was separated from stable hyperthyroidism.

Clinical symptoms, serum thyroxine and TRAb, thyroid ultrasound and orbital computed tomography were used for the diagnoses. Using RNA transcripts as the source, TCR beta CDR3 regions were amplified. First-round RT-PCR of the TCR CDR3 relied on the HTBI primer set. Via MiXCR, TCRdb re-called the multiplex PCR reads, giving one row per CDR3 protein. Of over 300,000 distinct CDR3 sequences listed, 14% are singletons. With 6 bases removed from V and 0 bases from J, the gap between germline ends came to 13 bases. There are 15 residues in the CDR3. Germline CDR1 and CDR2: SEHNR and FQNEAQ (reference sequence). In this sample, this clonotype turned up many times. Its cognate antigen is unknown.

The clonotype comes from a woman aged 55-70 years with Graves' hyperthyroidism. This chain connects TRBV7-9 to TRBJ2-3; D is possibly TRBD1 (6 bases). Sequencing was done on a sample of blood. CDR3 nucleotides: TGTGCCAGCAGACCCGGCAGGGGAAGCACAGATACGCAGTATTTT. It codes for CASRPGRGSTDTQYF.